The rows below give T cell receptor beta chains drawn from one sample of a study of control samples from healthy donors and cancer patients. Repertoires were generated with immunoSEQ multiplex PCR, while TCRdb's copy carries only in-frame clones and drops some. The table shows around 94,000 clones, with more than 85% occurring only once. The sequencing input was blood. These receptors originate from a woman between 25 and 40 years old in good health. Each CDR3 is given with its conserved first and last residue. Fields, in order: CDR3 DNA, CDR3 protein, D gene, J gene, clone size, V gene. D genes are given only for firm matches. Clone size appears in some rows only: once, few, many, or a class for an expanded clone.

CDR3 DNA: TGTGCCAGCAGTTCAGAGGGTACGGTGATAGATACGCAGTATTTT; CDR3 protein: CASSSEGTVIDTQYF; D gene: NA; J gene: TRBJ2-3; clone size: NA; V gene: TRBV28
CDR3 DNA: TGCAGCGTCGTAGGAGTGAGACAGGGGGCCGGTACTAACTATGGCTACACCTTC; CDR3 protein: CSVVGVRQGAGTNYGYTF; D gene: TRBD1; J gene: TRBJ1-2; clone size: NA; V gene: TRBV29-1
CDR3 DNA: TGTGCCTGGAGTGTACCGACAGGGAACTACGAGCAGTACTTC; CDR3 protein: CAWSVPTGNYEQYF; D gene: TRBD1; J gene: TRBJ2-7; clone size: NA; V gene: TRBV30
CDR3 DNA: TGTGCCAGCAGTCTCCGCCAGGGGAGTCAGCCCCAGCATTTT; CDR3 protein: CASSLRQGSQPQHF; D gene: NA; J gene: TRBJ1-5; clone size: NA; V gene: TRBV6-5
CDR3 DNA: TGTGCCAGCAGCGGCATAGCGGGAGGGTTTACCGATACGCAGTATTTT; CDR3 protein: CASSGIAGGFTDTQYF; D gene: TRBD2; J gene: TRBJ2-3; clone size: NA; V gene: TRBV11-1
CDR3 DNA: TGTGCCAGTAGTTCAGGGCCAAGCACAGATACGCAGTATTTT; CDR3 protein: CASSSGPSTDTQYF; D gene: NA; J gene: TRBJ2-3; clone size: NA; V gene: TRBV19
CDR3 DNA: TGTGCCAGTAGCACGGTCTATAATTCACCCCTCCACTTT; CDR3 protein: CASSTVYNSPLHF; D gene: NA; J gene: TRBJ1-6; clone size: NA; V gene: TRBV19
CDR3 DNA: TGCGCCAGCAGTCAATCGACAGGGCACAATGAGCAGTTCTTC; CDR3 protein: CASSQSTGHNEQFF; D gene: TRBD1; J gene: TRBJ2-1; clone size: NA; V gene: TRBV23-1
CDR3 DNA: TGTGCCAGCAGCTTATCGCCAATAGCTGCCTACGAGCAGTACTTC; CDR3 protein: CASSLSPIAAYEQYF; D gene: NA; J gene: TRBJ2-7; clone size: NA; V gene: TRBV7-2
CDR3 DNA: TGTGCCAGCAGTTCCGACAGGGGGGAAGACACCTTC; CDR3 protein: CASSSDRGEDTF; D gene: TRBD1; J gene: TRBJ1-2; clone size: NA; V gene: TRBV28
CDR3 DNA: TGTGCCATCACCCCTGGAGGGTACGAGCAGTACTTC; CDR3 protein: CAITPGGYEQYF; D gene: NA; J gene: TRBJ2-7; clone size: NA; V gene: TRBV10-3
CDR3 DNA: TGTGCCACCAGCAGAGGAAGGGAACCGCTTACTAACTATGGCTACACCTTC; CDR3 protein: CATSRGREPLTNYGYTF; D gene: NA; J gene: TRBJ1-2; clone size: NA; V gene: TRBV15
CDR3 DNA: TGCGCCAGCAGCCAATGGGGGCAGGGGGACACTGAAGCTTTCTTT; CDR3 protein: CASSQWGQGDTEAFF; D gene: TRBD1; J gene: TRBJ1-1; clone size: once; V gene: TRBV4-1
CDR3 DNA: TGTGCCAGCAGTGATTCAGGGAACACAGATACGCAGTATTTT; CDR3 protein: CASSDSGNTDTQYF; D gene: NA; J gene: TRBJ2-3; clone size: NA; V gene: TRBV6-4
CDR3 DNA: TGTGCCACCAGTGGCGCCGGGACTAGACACCTTGATGAGCAGTTCTTC; CDR3 protein: CATSGAGTRHLDEQFF; D gene: TRBD2; J gene: TRBJ2-1; clone size: NA; V gene: TRBV24-1
CDR3 DNA: TGTGCCAGCAGTGAAGCTGTAGGACAAGAGACCCAGTACTTC; CDR3 protein: CASSEAVGQETQYF; D gene: NA; J gene: TRBJ2-5; clone size: NA; V gene: TRBV2
CDR3 DNA: TGTGCCAGCAGGAAGGGACAGGGGTATTATGGCTACACCTTC; CDR3 protein: CASRKGQGYYGYTF; D gene: TRBD1; J gene: TRBJ1-2; clone size: NA; V gene: TRBV27
CDR3 DNA: TGTGCCAGCACCGAGGGGGGCAGCCTTAATGAAAAACTGTTTTTT; CDR3 protein: CASTEGGSLNEKLFF; D gene: NA; J gene: TRBJ1-4; clone size: NA; V gene: TRBV7-9
CDR3 DNA: TGTGCCAGCCGCCGAGCTGCTCTGGGTACTGAAGCTTTCTTT; CDR3 protein: CASRRAALGTEAFF; D gene: NA; J gene: TRBJ1-1; clone size: NA; V gene: TRBV5-4
CDR3 DNA: TGTGCCAGCAGAGGACTAGCGGGGGACACCGGGGAGCTGTTTTTT; CDR3 protein: CASRGLAGDTGELFF; D gene: TRBD2; J gene: TRBJ2-2; clone size: NA; V gene: TRBV6-5
CDR3 DNA: TGCAGCGTTTCGGGTATCCGTGAGCAGTTCTTC; CDR3 protein: CSVSGIREQFF; D gene: NA; J gene: TRBJ2-1; clone size: NA; V gene: TRBV29-1
CDR3 DNA: TGTGCCAGCAGCGGTGGGACAGGGAACTACGAGCAGTACTTC; CDR3 protein: CASSGGTGNYEQYF; D gene: TRBD1; J gene: TRBJ2-7; clone size: NA; V gene: TRBV9
CDR3 DNA: TGTGCCAGCCGGAACAACCTTTATAATTCACCCCTCCACTTT; CDR3 protein: CASRNNLYNSPLHF; D gene: NA; J gene: TRBJ1-6; clone size: NA; V gene: TRBV28
CDR3 DNA: TGTGCCAGCAACCGACAGAGACTAGCGGGACAAAGGGGCGAGCAGTACTTC; CDR3 protein: CASNRQRLAGQRGEQYF; D gene: TRBD2; J gene: TRBJ2-7; clone size: NA; V gene: TRBV28
CDR3 DNA: TGTGCTAGTGGTTTGTCGACCACCGCCGGGGCCGCTACCTACGAGCAGTACTTC; CDR3 protein: CASGLSTTAGAATYEQYF; D gene: NA; J gene: TRBJ2-7; clone size: NA; V gene: TRBV12-5
CDR3 DNA: TGCGCCAGCAGCGACCGGGACGGACACACCGGGGAGCTGTTTTTT; CDR3 protein: CASSDRDGHTGELFF; D gene: NA; J gene: TRBJ2-2; clone size: NA; V gene: TRBV5-1
CDR3 DNA: TGCGCCAGCAGTCCTGGACAGGGGTTGAGCAATCAGCCCCAGCATTTT; CDR3 protein: CASSPGQGLSNQPQHF; D gene: TRBD1; J gene: TRBJ1-5; clone size: NA; V gene: TRBV10-2
CDR3 DNA: TGTGCCTGGAGTGTTTCGGCAGATACGCAGTATTTT; CDR3 protein: CAWSVSADTQYF; D gene: NA; J gene: TRBJ2-3; clone size: NA; V gene: TRBV30
CDR3 DNA: TGTGCCAGCCACAAACAGGTTGACTATGGCTACACCTTC; CDR3 protein: CASHKQVDYGYTF; D gene: NA; J gene: TRBJ1-2; clone size: once; V gene: TRBV6-5
CDR3 DNA: TGTGCCAGTAGTATGGGTACAGCGAACACCGGGGAGCTGTTTTTT; CDR3 protein: CASSMGTANTGELFF; D gene: NA; J gene: TRBJ2-2; clone size: NA; V gene: TRBV19
CDR3 DNA: TGTGCCAGCAGTCCTCTGGACAGGGAGACTGAAGCTTTCTTT; CDR3 protein: CASSPLDRETEAFF; D gene: TRBD1; J gene: TRBJ1-1; clone size: once; V gene: TRBV6-5
CDR3 DNA: TGTGCCTGGACGAAGGGACTAGCGCCGTACGAGCAGTACTTC; CDR3 protein: CAWTKGLAPYEQYF; D gene: TRBD2; J gene: TRBJ2-7; clone size: NA; V gene: TRBV30
CDR3 DNA: TGTGCCAGCAGCCAAGAAGTCCCGGGACTAGGCAGCAATGAGCAGTTCTTC; CDR3 protein: CASSQEVPGLGSNEQFF; D gene: TRBD2; J gene: TRBJ2-1; clone size: NA; V gene: TRBV3-1/TRBV3-2
CDR3 DNA: TGCAGTGCTAGCAGGGGGCTAGAAGCTTTCTTT; CDR3 protein: CSASRGLEAFF; D gene: TRBD1; J gene: TRBJ1-1; clone size: NA; V gene: TRBV20-1
CDR3 DNA: TGTGCCAGCAGCGTAGACAGTAGCTCTGGAAACACCATATATTTT; CDR3 protein: CASSVDSSSGNTIYF; D gene: NA; J gene: TRBJ1-3; clone size: NA; V gene: TRBV9
CDR3 DNA: TGCGCCAGCAGCTTGGAAGCGGGAGGGCTAGGAGATACGCAGTATTTT; CDR3 protein: CASSLEAGGLGDTQYF; D gene: TRBD2; J gene: TRBJ2-3; clone size: NA; V gene: TRBV5-1
CDR3 DNA: TGTGCCAGCAGCCAGGAGTTCGATCAGCCCCAGCATTTT; CDR3 protein: CASSQEFDQPQHF; D gene: NA; J gene: TRBJ1-5; clone size: NA; V gene: TRBV12-3/TRBV12-4
CDR3 DNA: TGTGCCAGCAGCCCGGACATCGAGGAGACCCAGTACTTC; CDR3 protein: CASSPDIEETQYF; D gene: NA; J gene: TRBJ2-5; clone size: NA; V gene: TRBV5-4
CDR3 DNA: TGCAGTGCTAGCCCAGGCTATGGCTACACCTTC; CDR3 protein: CSASPGYGYTF; D gene: NA; J gene: TRBJ1-2; clone size: NA; V gene: TRBV20-1
CDR3 DNA: TGTGCCAGCAGCTTGAAGGGGGGGATCCTTAGAACTGAAGCTTTCTTT; CDR3 protein: CASSLKGGILRTEAFF; D gene: NA; J gene: TRBJ1-1; clone size: NA; V gene: TRBV5-4
CDR3 DNA: TGTGCCAGCAGCTTAAACCGCCTGCAACCGGGAGATACGCAGTATTTT; CDR3 protein: CASSLNRLQPGDTQYF; D gene: NA; J gene: TRBJ2-3; clone size: NA; V gene: TRBV7-3
CDR3 DNA: TGCGCCAGCAGCTCAGACAGTCCTAACTATGGCTACACCTTC; CDR3 protein: CASSSDSPNYGYTF; D gene: NA; J gene: TRBJ1-2; clone size: once; V gene: TRBV5-1
CDR3 DNA: TGCAGCGCGGGGGATCTCGGCAACACCTTC; CDR3 protein: CSAGDLGNTF; D gene: NA; J gene: TRBJ1-2; clone size: NA; V gene: TRBV29-1